This T cell receptor beta chain was sequenced in a study of shared clonotypes between healthy human individuals. TCRdb's copy holds only in-frame clones and misses some; the assay was immunoSEQ multiplex PCR. The top ten hold roughly 0.36% of the sample, which has about 2.4 million clones, roughly 93% seen once. This clone came up once. Per germline, CDR1 MNHEY and CDR2 SVGAGI. Trimming at V came to 2 bases and at J to 9 bases, leaving 7 bases not matched to a gene. The CDR3 totals 14 residues. The sequence was collected from a man between 18 and 35 years old in good health. Some clones in this sample may be carry-over from other donors' samples. The chain is built from TRBV6-5 and TRBJ2-1, with 7 positions matching TRBD1. The sequenced material came from naive CD4+ T cells from PBMCs. The subset is: CD45RA+ positively selected. The CDR3 here is CASSYTVSGGEQFF. As DNA, the CDR3 is TGTGCCAGCAGTTACACTGTTTCAGGGGGTGAGCAGTTCTTC.